This passage covers 28 T cell receptor beta chains from one sample sequenced in a study of T cell responses to AZD1222 COVID-19 vaccine. This table comes from immunoSEQ multiplex PCR, and its TCRdb copy is limited to in-frame clones, with some not included. Here the sample spans about 130,000 clones, 92% being singletons. This material consisted of peripheral blood, taken 28 days after the second AZD1222 dose. Every receptor here comes from an adult who received the AZD1222 COVID-19 vaccine.

This chain joins TRBV30 and TRBJ1-2, with no clear D. The V and J ends lost 4 bases and 4 bases respectively, with 13 bases between them. Germline CDR1 reads GTSNPN; CDR2 reads SVGIG (reference sequence). The CDR3 is made up of 13 amino acids. CDR3 loop: CAWTPQRAYGYTF. DNA for the CDR3: TGTGCCTGGACCCCCCAAAGGGCCTATGGCTACACCTTC.

V and J are TRBV5-6 and TRBJ2-5, with D hard to call. Germline CDR1 and CDR2: SGHDT and YYEEEE. The CDR3 runs 13 residues. The V end was cut by 0 bases, the J end by 5 bases, with 8 bases between. The CDR3 DNA reads TGTGCCAGCAGCTTGGGGGGTTTGGAGACCCAGTACTTC. It specifies CASSLGGLETQYF.

The chain has TRBV7-9 and TRBJ1-1; D is perhaps TRBD1 (6 bases). The V and J ends lost 5 bases and 4 bases respectively, with 14 bases between them. Germline loops: CDR1 SEHNR, CDR2 FQNEAQ (reference sequence). The CDR3 contains 14 residues. CDR3 residues: CASSTTGTITEAFF. CDR3 DNA sequence: TGTGCCAGCAGCACAACCGGGACAATCACTGAAGCTTTCTTT.

The chain uses TRBV4-3 and TRBJ2-7; weak D call: TRBD2 (6 bases). CDR1 and CDR2 (germline): LGHNA, YSLEER. V lost 1 base and J lost 6, with 31 bases in between. The CDR3 has 20 residues. The DNA for the CDR3 is TGCGCCAGCAGCCAAGCCCATGGGGGAGGAGGTGGGTCCCGAGGAGGCGAGCAGTACTTC. It yields the protein CASSQAHGGGGGSRGGEQYF.

This clone was seen only once. This sequence joins TRBV20-1 and TRBJ2-7; TRBD1 matches at 7 bases. The germline gives CDR1 DFQATT, CDR2 SNEGSKA (reference sequence). The CDR3 sequence is 11 residues long. V trimming: 6 bases; J trimming: 8 bases; junction bases outside the gene matches: 7. The chain's CDR3 is CSAPTGNKQYF. As DNA, the CDR3 is TGCAGTGCCCCGACAGGGAATAAGCAGTACTTC.

The rearrangement joins TRBV20-1 to TRBJ1-1; D is perhaps TRBD1 (5 bases). Germline CDR1 DFQATT, CDR2 SNEGSKA (reference sequence). The CDR3 sequence is 11 residues long. CDR3 in amino acids: CRGTANTEAFF. The CDR3 region has the DNA TGCAGGGGGACGGCTAACACTGAAGCTTTCTTT.

V usage is TRBV4-3 and J usage is TRBJ1-6; a weak D match, TRBD1 (5 bases). V lost 4 bases and J lost 10, with 17 bases in between. The CDR3 consists of 15 residues. The germline CDR1 and CDR2 sequences are LGHNA and YSLEER. CDR3 sequence reads: CASSPQDGAGSPLHF. In DNA form, the CDR3 reads TGCGCCAGCAGCCCGCAGGACGGGGCAGGGTCACCCCTCCACTTT.

The CDR3 loop reads CASNPGTPNEKLFF. Here the CDR3 DNA reads TGTGCCAGTAACCCCGGGACACCTAATGAAAAACTGTTTTTT. J is TRBJ1-4 and V is TRBV19, with a tentative D call TRBD1 (6 bases). Trimming cost V 7 bases and J 3 bases, with 12 bases left between them. Looked up from germline, CDR1 is LNHDA and CDR2 is SQIVND (reference sequence). CDR3 length: 14 amino acids. Complete variable domain (other parts from reference TRBV19 and TRBJ1-4): DGGITQSPKYLFRKEGQNVTLSCEQNLNHDAMYWYRQDPGQGLRLIYYSQIVNDFQKGDIAEGYSVSREKKESFPLTVTSAQKNPTAFYLCASNPGTPNEKLFFGSGTQLSVL.

This chain uses TRBV30 with TRBJ1-5; maybe TRBD1 (5 bases). This CDR3 region has 15 residues. With 2 bases removed from V and 3 bases from J, the gap between germline ends came to 14 bases. Germline lookup yields CDR1 GTSNPN and CDR2 SVGIG (reference sequence). The CDR3: CAWSSRGLPNQPQHF. DNA for the CDR3: TGTGCCTGGAGTAGCCGGGGCCTCCCCAATCAGCCCCAGCATTTT.

The chain links TRBV11-2 to TRBJ2-7; no reliable D call. Germline CDR1 and CDR2: SGHAT and FQNNGV. Trimming removed 1 base at V and 6 bases at J, with 7 bases between. CDR3 size: 12 residues. In nucleotides, the CDR3 is TGTGCCAGCAGCTTAGCAGGACGCGAGCAGTACTTC. Residues: CASSLAGREQYF.

The chain has TRBV12-5 and TRBJ2-7; perhaps D is TRBD1 or TRBD2 (5 bases each). From germline, CDR1 is LGHNT and CDR2 FRNRAP. The V end was cut by 4 bases, the J end by 2 bases, with 6 bases between. The CDR3 contains 12 residues. The CDR3 loop reads CASGWGTYEQYF. The DNA of the CDR3 is TGTGCTAGTGGTTGGGGGACCTACGAGCAGTACTTC.

This CDR3 is CATSGGLGDTQYF. The CDR3, as DNA: TGTGCCACCAGTGGAGGGTTGGGGGATACCCAGTACTTC. This rearrangement joins TRBV24-1 to TRBJ2-5, with D perhaps TRBD1 or TRBD2 (5 bases each). Germline V CDR1 and CDR2: KGHDR, SFDVKD. This CDR3 spans 13 amino acids. V dropped 5 bases and J dropped 8 bases, with 14 bases sitting between them.

This chain links TRBV7-2 with TRBJ1-1, with D possibly being TRBD1 (6 bases). V dropped 0 bases and J dropped 4 bases, with 9 bases sitting between them. Germline loops: CDR1 SGHTA, CDR2 FQGNSA. The CDR3 is 14 residues long. The CDR3 sequence: CASSLARGGTEAFF. Written as DNA, the CDR3 is TGTGCCAGCAGCTTAGCGAGGGGGGGCACTGAAGCTTTCTTT.

The chain combines TRBV7-3 with TRBJ2-3; the D gene is possibly TRBD2 (7 bases). Trimming took off 5 bases at V and 0 bases at J, with 18 bases between the two ends. Per germline, CDR1 SGHTA and CDR2 FQGTGA. The CDR3 has 17 amino acids. The CDR3 reads CASSPFARGASTDTQYF. The CDR3, as DNA: TGTGCCAGCAGCCCTTTTGCCCGGGGGGCGAGCACAGATACGCAGTATTTT.

The chain recombines TRBV7-2 with TRBJ1-2, with no clear D. The V end lost 1 base, the J end lost 1 base, and 10 bases lay between the germline ends. CDR3 size: 15 residues. The germline V gene encodes CDR1 SGHTA and CDR2 FQGNSA. CDR3 bases: TGTGCCAGCAGCTTAGTGGAGGGCCTTAACTATGGCTACACCTTC. It specifies CASSLVEGLNYGYTF.

This rearrangement joins TRBV7-7 to TRBJ2-3; D gene unclear. Deletions cut 1 base from V and 2 bases from J, with 13 bases between. CDR3 length: 16 residues. From germline, CDR1 is SSHAT and CDR2 FNYEAQ (reference sequence). The CDR3: CASSLGASDDTDTQYF. DNA for the CDR3: TGTGCCAGCAGCTTAGGGGCTTCGGACGACACAGATACGCAGTATTTT.

The chain has TRBV7-9 and TRBJ2-7; 8 nucleotides agree with TRBD2. J gave up 2 bases and V 4 bases, and 4 bases lay outside the gene matches. The CDR3 loop spans 14 amino acids. Per germline, CDR1 SEHNR and CDR2 FQNEAQ (reference sequence). DNA for the CDR3: TGTGCCAGCAGCTCACTAGCGGCCACCTACGAGCAGTACTTC. Its protein product is CASSSLAATYEQYF.

The V gene is TRBV9, the J gene TRBJ2-3, with a weak D call TRBD2 (6 bases). V lost 4 bases and J lost 2, with 20 bases in between. Looked up from germline, CDR1 is SGDLS and CDR2 is YYNGEE. CDR3 length: 17 amino acids. CDR3 sequence: CASSPQRRRGITDTQYF. CDR3 DNA sequence: TGTGCCAGCAGCCCTCAACGGAGGCGGGGTATCACAGATACGCAGTATTTT. Full variable domain (remainder filled in from reference TRBV9 and TRBJ2-3): DSGVTQTPKHLITATGQRVTLRCSPRSGDLSVYWYQQSLDQGLQFLIQYYNGEERAKGNILERFSAQQFPDLHSELNLSSLELGDSALYFCASSPQRRRGITDTQYFGPGTRLTVL.

This clone was picked up one time. The rearrangement links TRBV9 to TRBJ2-7; 7 bases map to TRBD1. This CDR3 comprises 15 residues. CDR1 and CDR2 from the germline V gene are SGDLS and YYNGEE. The junction had 11 bases not matched to a gene; V was cut back by 2 bases and J by 6 bases. The CDR3 loop reads CASSVTGVPSFEQYF. CDR3 in DNA: TGTGCCAGCAGCGTCACAGGGGTTCCCTCTTTCGAGCAGTACTTC.

This sequence joins TRBV29-1 and TRBJ1-1; a possible D gene is TRBD1 (5 bases). Germline V gives CDR1 SQVTM, CDR2 ANQGSEA. The CDR3 spans 13 residues. The V end lost 5 bases, the J end lost 6 bases, and 16 bases lay between the germline ends. The CDR3 bases are TGCAGCGTTTACAAGCAGGGAAACCCTGAAGCTTTCTTT. Translated, it gives CSVYKQGNPEAFF.

The rearrangement joins TRBV4-1 to TRBJ2-3; D remains ambiguous. The CDR3 contains 16 residues. Per germline, CDR1 MGHRA and CDR2 YSYEKL. Between the trimmed V and J ends, which lost 0 bases and 3 bases, there was a span of 13 bases. The CDR3 loop reads CASSQERFGRTDTQYF. DNA of the CDR3: TGCGCCAGCAGCCAAGAACGATTTGGGCGTACAGATACGCAGTATTTT.

The chain recombines TRBV5-6 with TRBJ1-1; D is unresolved. The CDR3 is 13 residues long. Germline V gives CDR1 SGHDT, CDR2 YYEEEE. The V gene lost 2 bases and the J gene lost 6 bases, with 11 bases spanning the gap. The CDR3 coding sequence is TGTGCCAGCAGCTTAACAGTTATCGCTGAAGCTTTCTTT. Protein: CASSLTVIAEAFF.

This clone was counted once. The chain is built from TRBV15 and TRBJ2-5, with 7 bases matching TRBD1. Trimming took 8 bases from V and 5 from J; bases not matched to a gene: 8. The CDR3 contains 13 residues. Looked up from germline, CDR1 is LNHNV and CDR2 is YYDKDF (reference sequence). Here the CDR3 reads CATLRGQGETQYF. Here the CDR3 DNA reads TGTGCCACCCTAAGGGGGCAAGGGGAGACCCAGTACTTC.

The rearrangement links TRBV19 to TRBJ1-6; D is unclear. CDR1 and CDR2 (germline): LNHDA, SQIVND (reference sequence). The CDR3 spans 14 residues. V lost 6 bases, J lost 1 base, and 7 bases lay in between. The CDR3, as DNA: TGTGCCAGTAGGCAGATATCCTATAATTCACCCCTCCACTTT. This encodes CASRQISYNSPLHF.

The chain employs TRBV9 and TRBJ1-1, with D uncertain. This CDR3 region has 13 residues. Germline-derived CDR1 and CDR2 are SGDLS and YYNGEE. The V end was cut by 3 bases, the J end by 5 bases, with 11 bases between. The CDR3 is CASSGPLGTEAFF. The DNA for the CDR3 is TGTGCCAGCAGCGGACCTTTGGGGACTGAAGCTTTCTTT.

The rearrangement uses TRBV11-3 and TRBJ1-1, with 7 bases that match TRBD1. The V gene's germline CDR1 is SGHNT and CDR2 YENEEA. V was clipped by 0 bases and J by 7 bases; unmatched bases: 11. The CDR3 length is 16 residues. The DNA of the CDR3 is TGTGCCAGCAGCTTAGACGGGACAGAGGATGTTGGTGAAGCTTTCTTT. Translating it yields CASSLDGTEDVGEAFF.

The chain employs TRBV7-2 and TRBJ2-1; D is unclear. V dropped 5 bases and J dropped 7 bases, with 15 bases sitting between them. The germline gives CDR1 SGHTA, CDR2 FQGNSA. The CDR3 length is 14 residues. The CDR3 loop reads CASSPGRRLNEQFF. DNA for the CDR3: TGTGCCAGCAGCCCTGGTCGGCGCCTAAATGAGCAGTTCTTC. Full variable domain (missing parts from reference TRBV7-2 and TRBJ2-1): GAGVSQSPSNKVTEKGKDVELRCDPISGHTALYWYRQSLGQGLEFLIYFQGNSAPDKSGLPSDRFSAERTGGSVSTLTIQRTQQEDSAVYLCASSPGRRLNEQFFGPGTRLTVL.

The chain uses TRBV2 and TRBJ1-6, with 7 nucleotides matching TRBD1. CDR1 SNHLY and CDR2 FYNNEI come from the germline V gene. Trimming cost V 2 bases and J 6 bases; bases outside gene matches: 4. CDR3 size: 15 residues. CDR3 nucleotide sequence: TGTGCCAGCAGTGAAACGGGACAGCGTAATTCACCCCTCCACTTT. Translating gives CASSETGQRNSPLHF. Filled out from reference TRBV2 and TRBJ1-6, the complete variable domain reads EPEVTQTPSHQVTQMGQEVILRCVPISNHLYFYWYRQILGQKVEFLVSFYNNEISEKSEIFDDQFSVERPDGSNFTLKIRSTKLEDSAMYFCASSETGQRNSPLHFGNGTRLTVT.